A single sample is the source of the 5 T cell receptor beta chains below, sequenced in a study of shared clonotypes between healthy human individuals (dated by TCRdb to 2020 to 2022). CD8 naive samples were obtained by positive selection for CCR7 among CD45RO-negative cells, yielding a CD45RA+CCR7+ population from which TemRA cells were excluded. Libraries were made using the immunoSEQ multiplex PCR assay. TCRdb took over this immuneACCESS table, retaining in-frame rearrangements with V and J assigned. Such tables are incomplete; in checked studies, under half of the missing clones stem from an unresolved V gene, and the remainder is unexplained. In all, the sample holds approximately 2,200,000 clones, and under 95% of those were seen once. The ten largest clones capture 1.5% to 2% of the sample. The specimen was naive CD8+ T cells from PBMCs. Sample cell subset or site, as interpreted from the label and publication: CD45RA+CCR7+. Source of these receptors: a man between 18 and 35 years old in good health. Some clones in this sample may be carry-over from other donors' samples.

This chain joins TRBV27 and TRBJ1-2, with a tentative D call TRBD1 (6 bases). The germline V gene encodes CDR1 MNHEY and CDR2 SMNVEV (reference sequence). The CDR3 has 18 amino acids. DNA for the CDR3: TGTGCTACTTTAAATATCCGCTTCCCTCTCGACAGGAACTATGGCTACACCTTC. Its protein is CATLNIRFPLDRNYGYTF.

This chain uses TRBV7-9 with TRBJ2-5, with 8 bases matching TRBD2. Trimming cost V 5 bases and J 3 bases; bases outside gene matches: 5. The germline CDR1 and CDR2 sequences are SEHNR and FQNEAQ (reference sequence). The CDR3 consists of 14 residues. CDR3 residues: CASSRTSSEETQYF. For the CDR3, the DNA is TGTGCCAGCAGCCGGACTAGCTCTGAAGAGACCCAGTACTTC.

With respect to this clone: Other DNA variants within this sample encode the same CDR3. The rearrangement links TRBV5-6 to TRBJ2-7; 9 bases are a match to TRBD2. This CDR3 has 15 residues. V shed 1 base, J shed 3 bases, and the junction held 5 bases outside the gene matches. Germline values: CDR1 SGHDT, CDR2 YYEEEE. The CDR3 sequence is CASSLFPTSGYEQYF. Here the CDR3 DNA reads TGTGCCAGCAGCTTGTTCCCGACTAGCGGCTACGAGCAGTACTTC.

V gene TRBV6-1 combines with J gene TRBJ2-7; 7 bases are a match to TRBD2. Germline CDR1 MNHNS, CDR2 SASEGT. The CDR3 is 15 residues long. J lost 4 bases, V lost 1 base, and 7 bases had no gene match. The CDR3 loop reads CASSEGPGGLYEQYF. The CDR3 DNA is TGTGCCAGCAGTGAAGGGCCGGGGGGATTATACGAGCAGTACTTC.

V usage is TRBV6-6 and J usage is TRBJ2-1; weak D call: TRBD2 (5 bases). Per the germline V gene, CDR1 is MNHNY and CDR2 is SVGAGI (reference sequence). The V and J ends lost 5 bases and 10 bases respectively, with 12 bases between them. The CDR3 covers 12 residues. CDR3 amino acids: CASSPLRAEQFF. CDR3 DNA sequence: TGTGCCAGCAGTCCCTTGCGGGCAGAGCAGTTCTTC.